This T cell receptor (beta chain) is drawn from a study of cytomegalovirus exposure and HLA in healthy donors. Germline CDR1 reads PRHDT; CDR2 reads FYEKMQ (reference sequence). V lost 6 bases, J lost 4 bases, and 18 bases lay in between. There are 15 residues in the CDR3. Amplification used 60 Vbeta primers and 13 Jbeta primers. The table came from immunoSEQ multiplex PCR; TCRdb's copy has only in-frame clones and leaves some out. The data hold 250,000 to 350,000 clones, with 86% observed a single time. The origin of this receptor is a middle-aged man in good health and CMV-seropositive. Sequences were obtained from PBMCs. The rearrangement uses TRBV13 and TRBJ1-2; D is perhaps TRBD1 (6 bases). The CDR3 reads CASRRMAGEFYGYTF. In nucleotides, the CDR3 is TGTGCCAGCAGACGAATGGCAGGGGAATTCTATGGCTACACCTTC.